Each of the 5 T cell receptor beta chains below was sequenced from the same sample in a study of low-dose radiotherapy and immunotherapy resistance in tumors. Time point here: after trial treatment. The treatment denotes: LDRT plus nivolumab, ipilimumab, low-dose cyclophosphamide and aspirin (RACIN trial). Gene-specific TRAV and TRBV primers were used for first-strand cDNA, covering alpha and beta chains. TCRs underwent 20 PCR cycles of amplification with a constant-region primer and V-primer adapter. One entry per CDR3 protein, called by TCRdb with MiXCR from the reads. The data hold 45,000 or so distinct CDR3 sequences, with less than 30% observed a single time. The material was PBMCs, obtained after low-dose radiotherapy plus immunotherapy. These receptors all stem from a male donor with prostate cancer.

This clonotype came up many times. The chain carries TRBV7-8 and TRBJ2-3, with a weak D call TRBD1 (5 bases). Germline values: CDR1 SGHVS, CDR2 FQNEAQ. The germline V and J ends were trimmed by 5 bases and 5 bases, with 14 bases remaining between them. CDR3 size: 14 residues. For the CDR3, the DNA is TGTGCCAGCAGCCCCACTCCCAGGGAAGATACGCAGTATTTT. It is translated as CASSPTPREDTQYF.

V usage is TRBV14 and J usage is TRBJ2-1, with a tentative D call TRBD2 (6 bases). CDR1 SGHDN and CDR2 FVKESK come from the germline V gene. The CDR3 is 15 amino acids. V was clipped by 1 base and J by 4 bases, with 11 bases between them. The CDR3 spells CASSQGLVVYNEQFF. The CDR3 DNA reads as TGTGCCAGCAGCCAAGGACTAGTAGTTTACAATGAGCAGTTCTTC.

This clonotype was counted ten times or more. The rearrangement uses TRBV7-9 and TRBJ2-7, with 7 bases identical to TRBD1. Germline V lookup: CDR1 SEHNR, CDR2 FQNEAQ (reference sequence). This CDR3 is 13 amino acids long. V lost 7 bases to trimming and J lost 1 base; unmatched junction nucleotides: 4. Written as DNA, the CDR3 is TGTGCCAGCACCAGGGGGAGATCCTACGAGCAGTACTTC. Residues: CASTRGRSYEQYF.

The chain has TRBV28 and TRBJ1-4; perhaps TRBD1 as D (5 bases). Germline CDR1 and CDR2: MDHEN and SYDVKM. V was trimmed by 6 bases and J by 8 bases, leaving 16 bases between them. The CDR3 consists of 14 residues. The CDR3 spells CASSNGGVLEKLFF. The CDR3 DNA reads as TGTGCCAGCAGCAATGGGGGGGTGTTAGAAAAACTGTTTTTT.

This clonotype was picked up many times. The chain couples TRBV2 to TRBJ1-2; a possible D gene is TRBD1 (6 bases). In germline, CDR1 is SNHLY, CDR2 FYNNEI. V shed 7 bases and J shed 3 bases, with 12 bases lying between them. CDR3 length: 13 amino acids. This CDR3 is CASTRGDHYGYTF. CDR3 DNA sequence: TGTGCCAGCACCAGGGGCGACCACTATGGCTACACCTTC.